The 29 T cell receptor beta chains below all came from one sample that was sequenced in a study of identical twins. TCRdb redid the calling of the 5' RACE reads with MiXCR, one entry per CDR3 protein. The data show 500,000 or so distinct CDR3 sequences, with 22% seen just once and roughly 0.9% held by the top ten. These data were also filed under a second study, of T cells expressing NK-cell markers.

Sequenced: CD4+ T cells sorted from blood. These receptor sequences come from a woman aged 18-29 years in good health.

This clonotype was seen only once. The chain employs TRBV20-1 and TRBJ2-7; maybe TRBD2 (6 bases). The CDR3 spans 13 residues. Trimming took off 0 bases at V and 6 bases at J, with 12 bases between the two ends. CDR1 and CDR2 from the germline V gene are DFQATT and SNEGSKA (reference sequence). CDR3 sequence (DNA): TGCAGTGCTAGAGATCTCGGAGGGGTCGAGCAGTACTTC. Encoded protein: CSARDLGGVEQYF.

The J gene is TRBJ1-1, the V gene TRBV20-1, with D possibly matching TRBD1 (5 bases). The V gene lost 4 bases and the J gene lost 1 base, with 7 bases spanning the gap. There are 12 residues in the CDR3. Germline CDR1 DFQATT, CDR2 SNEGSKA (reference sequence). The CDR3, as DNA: TGCAGTGCTATTGGGGGGAACACTGAAGCTTTCTTT. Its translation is CSAIGGNTEAFF.

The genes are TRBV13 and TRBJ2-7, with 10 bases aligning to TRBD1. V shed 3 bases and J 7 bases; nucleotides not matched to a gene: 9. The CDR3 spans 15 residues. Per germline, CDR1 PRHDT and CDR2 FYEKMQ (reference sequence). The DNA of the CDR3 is TGTGCCAGCAGCTTTTCGGACAGGGGGTTGTGGGAGCAGTACTTC. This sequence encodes CASSFSDRGLWEQYF.

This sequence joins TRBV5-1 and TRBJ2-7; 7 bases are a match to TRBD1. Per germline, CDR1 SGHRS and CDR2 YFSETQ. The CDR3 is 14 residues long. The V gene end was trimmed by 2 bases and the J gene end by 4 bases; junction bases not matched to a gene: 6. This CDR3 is CASSLRDSHYEQYF. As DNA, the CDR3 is TGCGCCAGCAGCTTAAGGGACAGCCATTACGAGCAGTACTTC.

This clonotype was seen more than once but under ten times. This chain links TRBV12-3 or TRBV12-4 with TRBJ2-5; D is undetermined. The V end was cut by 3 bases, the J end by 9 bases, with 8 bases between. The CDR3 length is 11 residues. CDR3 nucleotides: TGTGCCAGCAGTTTTGCGGACGCCCAGTACTTC. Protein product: CASSFADAQYF.

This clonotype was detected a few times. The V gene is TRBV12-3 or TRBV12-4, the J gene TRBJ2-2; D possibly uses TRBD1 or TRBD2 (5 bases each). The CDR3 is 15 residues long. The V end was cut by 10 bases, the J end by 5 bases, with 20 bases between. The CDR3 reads CATRGPATRTGELFF. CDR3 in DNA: TGTGCCACGAGGGGACCCGCGACACGGACCGGGGAGCTGTTTTTT.

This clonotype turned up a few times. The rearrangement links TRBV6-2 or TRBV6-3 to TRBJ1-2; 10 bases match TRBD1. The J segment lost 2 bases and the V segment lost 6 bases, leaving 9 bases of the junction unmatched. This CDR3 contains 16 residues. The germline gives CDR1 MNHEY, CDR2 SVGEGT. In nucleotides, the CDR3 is TGTGCCAGCAGACATCCCCGACAGGGGGCGAACTATGGCTACACCTTC. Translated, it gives CASRHPRQGANYGYTF.

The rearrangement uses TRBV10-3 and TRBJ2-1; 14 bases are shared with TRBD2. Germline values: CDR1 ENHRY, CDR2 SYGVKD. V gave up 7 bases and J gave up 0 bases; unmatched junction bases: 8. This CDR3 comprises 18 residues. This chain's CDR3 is CAITRGLAGVSSYNEQFF. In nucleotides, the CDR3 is TGTGCCATCACCCGGGGACTAGCGGGGGTAAGCTCCTACAATGAGCAGTTCTTC.

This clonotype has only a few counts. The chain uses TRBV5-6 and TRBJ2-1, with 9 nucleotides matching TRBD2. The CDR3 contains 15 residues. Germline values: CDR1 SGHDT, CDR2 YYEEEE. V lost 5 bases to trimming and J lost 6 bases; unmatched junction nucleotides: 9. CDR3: CASRPLAGSLNEQFF. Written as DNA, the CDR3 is TGTGCCAGCAGGCCACTAGCGGGTAGTCTCAATGAGCAGTTCTTC.

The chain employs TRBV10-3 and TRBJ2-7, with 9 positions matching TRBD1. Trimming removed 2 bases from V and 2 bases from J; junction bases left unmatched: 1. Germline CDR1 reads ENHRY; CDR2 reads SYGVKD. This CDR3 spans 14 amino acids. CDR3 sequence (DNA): TGTGCCATCAGTGAGGGACAGGGGACCTACGAGCAGTACTTC. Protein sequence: CAISEGQGTYEQYF.

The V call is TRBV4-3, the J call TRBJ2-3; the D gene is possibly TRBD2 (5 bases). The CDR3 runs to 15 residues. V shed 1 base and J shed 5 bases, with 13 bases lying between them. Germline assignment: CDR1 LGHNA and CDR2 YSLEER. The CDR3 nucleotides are TGCGCCAGCAGCCAAGCAGGCGGGCCGGTAGATACGCAGTATTTT. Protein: CASSQAGGPVDTQYF.

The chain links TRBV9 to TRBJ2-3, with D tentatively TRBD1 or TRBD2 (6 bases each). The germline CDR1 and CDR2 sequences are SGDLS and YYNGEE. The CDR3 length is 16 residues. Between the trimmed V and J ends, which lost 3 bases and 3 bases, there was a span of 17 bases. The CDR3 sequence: CASSASGGGITDTQYF. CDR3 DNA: TGTGCCAGCAGCGCCTCCGGGGGCGGGATAACAGATACGCAGTATTTT.

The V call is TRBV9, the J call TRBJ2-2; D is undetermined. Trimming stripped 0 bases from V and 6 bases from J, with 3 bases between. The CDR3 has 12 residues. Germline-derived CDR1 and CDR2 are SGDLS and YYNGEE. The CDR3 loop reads CASSVVPGELFF. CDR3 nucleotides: TGTGCCAGCAGCGTAGTGCCCGGGGAGCTGTTTTTT.

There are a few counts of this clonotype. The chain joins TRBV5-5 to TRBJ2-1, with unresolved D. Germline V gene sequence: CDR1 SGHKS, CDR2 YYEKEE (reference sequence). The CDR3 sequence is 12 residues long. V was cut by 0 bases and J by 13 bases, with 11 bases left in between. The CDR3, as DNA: TGTGCCAGCAGCTTGGTTTCACTACAACAGTTCTTC. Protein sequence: CASSLVSLQQFF.

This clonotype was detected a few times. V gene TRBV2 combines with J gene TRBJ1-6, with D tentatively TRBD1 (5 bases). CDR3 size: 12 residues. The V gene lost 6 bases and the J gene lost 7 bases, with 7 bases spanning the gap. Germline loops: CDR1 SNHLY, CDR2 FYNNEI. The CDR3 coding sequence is TGTGCCAGCAGGGGGACGAATTCACCCCTCCACTTT. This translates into CASRGTNSPLHF. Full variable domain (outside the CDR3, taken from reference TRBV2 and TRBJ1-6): EPEVTQTPSHQVTQMGQEVILRCVPISNHLYFYWYRQILGQKVEFLVSFYNNEISEKSEIFDDQFSVERPDGSNFTLKIRSTKLEDSAMYFCASRGTNSPLHFGNGTRLTVT.

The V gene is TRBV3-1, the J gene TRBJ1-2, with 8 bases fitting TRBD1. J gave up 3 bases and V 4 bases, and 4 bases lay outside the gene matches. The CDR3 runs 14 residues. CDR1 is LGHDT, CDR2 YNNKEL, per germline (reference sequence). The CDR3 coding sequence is TGTGCCAGCAGCCGCCCGGGACAGGACTATGGCTACACCTTC. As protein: CASSRPGQDYGYTF.

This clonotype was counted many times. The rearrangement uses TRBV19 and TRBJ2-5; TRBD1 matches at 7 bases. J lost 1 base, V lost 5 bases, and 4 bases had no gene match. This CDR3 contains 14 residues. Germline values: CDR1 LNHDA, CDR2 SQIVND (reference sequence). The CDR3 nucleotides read TGTGCCAGTAGTCCCCGACAGGGCCAAGAGACCCAGTACTTC. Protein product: CASSPRQGQETQYF. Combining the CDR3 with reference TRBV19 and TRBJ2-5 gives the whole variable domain DGGITQSPKYLFRKEGQNVTLSCEQNLNHDAMYWYRQDPGQGLRLIYYSQIVNDFQKGDIAEGYSVSREKKESFPLTVTSAQKNPTAFYLCASSPRQGQETQYFGPGTRLLVL.

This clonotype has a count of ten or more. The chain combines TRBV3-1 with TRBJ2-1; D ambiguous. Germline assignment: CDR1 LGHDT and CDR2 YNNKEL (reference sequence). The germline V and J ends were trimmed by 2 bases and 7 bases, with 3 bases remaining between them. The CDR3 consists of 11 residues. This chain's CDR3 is CASSQRNEQFF. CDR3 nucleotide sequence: TGTGCCAGCAGCCAACGAAATGAGCAGTTCTTC.

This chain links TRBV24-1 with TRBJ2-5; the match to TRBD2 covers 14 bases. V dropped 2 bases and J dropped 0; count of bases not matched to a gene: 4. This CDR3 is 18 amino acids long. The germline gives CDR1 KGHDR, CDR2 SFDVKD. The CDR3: CATSDCRLAGGHQETQYF. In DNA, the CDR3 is TGTGCCACCAGTGATTGTCGACTAGCGGGAGGGCACCAAGAGACCCAGTACTTC.

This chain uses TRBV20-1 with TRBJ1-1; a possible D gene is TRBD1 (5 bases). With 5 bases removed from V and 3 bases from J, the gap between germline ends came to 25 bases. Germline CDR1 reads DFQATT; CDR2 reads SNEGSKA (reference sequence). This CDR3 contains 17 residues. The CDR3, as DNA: TGCAGTGCTCCTCAGGGCAGGGCGGTGGGCCTCGACACTGAAGCTTTCTTT. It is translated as CSAPQGRAVGLDTEAFF.

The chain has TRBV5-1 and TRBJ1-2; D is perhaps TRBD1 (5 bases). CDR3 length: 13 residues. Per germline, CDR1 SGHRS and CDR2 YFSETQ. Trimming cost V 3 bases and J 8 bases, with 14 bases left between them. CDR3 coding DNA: TGCGCCAGCAGCTACGGAAGCCAGGGAGGCTACACCTTC. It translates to CASSYGSQGGYTF.

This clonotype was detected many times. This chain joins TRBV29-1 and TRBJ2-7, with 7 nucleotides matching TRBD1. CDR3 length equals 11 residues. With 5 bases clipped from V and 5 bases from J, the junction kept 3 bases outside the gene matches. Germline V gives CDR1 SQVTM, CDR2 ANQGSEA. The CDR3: CSVRDRDEQYF. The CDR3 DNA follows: TGCAGCGTTCGTGACAGGGACGAGCAGTACTTC.

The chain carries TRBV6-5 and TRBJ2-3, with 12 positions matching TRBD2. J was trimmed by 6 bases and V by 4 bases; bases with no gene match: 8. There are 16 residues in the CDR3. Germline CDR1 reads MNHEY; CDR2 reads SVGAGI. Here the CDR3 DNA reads TGTGCCAGCAGTTCGACTAGCGGGAGATACGTGGATACGCAGTATTTT. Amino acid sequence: CASSSTSGRYVDTQYF.

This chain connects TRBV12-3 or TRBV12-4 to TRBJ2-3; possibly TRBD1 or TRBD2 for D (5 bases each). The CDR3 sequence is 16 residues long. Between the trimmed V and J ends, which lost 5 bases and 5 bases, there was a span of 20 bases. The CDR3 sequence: CASSEGTPRPGDTQYF. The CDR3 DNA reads TGTGCCAGCAGTGAAGGGACGCCCCGCCCAGGAGATACGCAGTATTTT.

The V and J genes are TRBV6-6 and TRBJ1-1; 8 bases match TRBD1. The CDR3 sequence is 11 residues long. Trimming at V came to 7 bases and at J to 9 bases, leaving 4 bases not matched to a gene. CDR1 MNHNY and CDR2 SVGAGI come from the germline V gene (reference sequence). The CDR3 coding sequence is TGTGCCAGCAACGACAGGGGTCAAGCTTTCTTT. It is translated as CASNDRGQAFF.

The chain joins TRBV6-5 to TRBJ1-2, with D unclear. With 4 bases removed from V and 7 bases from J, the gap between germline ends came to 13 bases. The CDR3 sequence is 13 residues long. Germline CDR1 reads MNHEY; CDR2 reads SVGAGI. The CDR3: CASSSVRLGGYTF. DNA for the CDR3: TGTGCCAGCAGTTCGGTGAGGTTGGGTGGCTACACCTTC.

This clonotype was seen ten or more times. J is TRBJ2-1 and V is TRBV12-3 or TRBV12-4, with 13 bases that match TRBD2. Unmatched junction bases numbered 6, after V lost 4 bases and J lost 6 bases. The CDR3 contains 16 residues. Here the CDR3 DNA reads TGTGCCAGCAGTTGGACTAGCGGGGGACGTAGCAATGAGCAGTTCTTC. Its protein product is CASSWTSGGRSNEQFF.

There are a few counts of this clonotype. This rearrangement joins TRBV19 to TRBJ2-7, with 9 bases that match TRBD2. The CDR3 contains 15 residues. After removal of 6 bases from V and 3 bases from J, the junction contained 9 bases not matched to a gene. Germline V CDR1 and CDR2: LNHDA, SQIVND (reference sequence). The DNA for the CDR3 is TGTGCCAGTAGCCAACTAGCGGGTCCTCTCTACGAGCAGTACTTC. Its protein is CASSQLAGPLYEQYF. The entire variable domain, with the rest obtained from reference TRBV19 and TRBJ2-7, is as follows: DGGITQSPKYLFRKEGQNVTLSCEQNLNHDAMYWYRQDPGQGLRLIYYSQIVNDFQKGDIAEGYSVSREKKESFPLTVTSAQKNPTAFYLCASSQLAGPLYEQYFGPGTRLTVT.

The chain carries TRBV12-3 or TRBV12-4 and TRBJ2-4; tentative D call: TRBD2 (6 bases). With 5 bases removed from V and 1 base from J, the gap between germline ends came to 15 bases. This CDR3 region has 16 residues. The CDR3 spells CASSLHGSRAKNIQYF. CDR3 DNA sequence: TGTGCCAGCAGTCTCCACGGGAGTCGCGCCAAAAACATTCAGTACTTC.